This TCR beta chain derives from a study of cytomegalovirus exposure and HLA in healthy donors. Vbeta (60) and Jbeta (13) primers were used in the PCR. TCRdb's copy holds only in-frame clones and misses some; the assay was immunoSEQ multiplex PCR. The sample has about 160,000 clones, under 90% seen once. Trimming cost V 3 bases and J 10 bases, with 12 bases left between them. Germline-derived CDR1 and CDR2 are LNHDA and SQIVND (reference sequence). The CDR3 contains 13 residues. Sequenced material: PBMCs. This clonotype was obtained from a man younger than 45 in good health and CMV-seronegative. The V gene is TRBV19, the J gene TRBJ1-4; D not resolved. The CDR3 sequence: CASSIGPEGKLFF. In DNA, the CDR3 is TGTGCCAGTAGTATCGGACCGGAGGGAAAACTGTTTTTT.